The 30 T cell receptor beta chains below were found in one sample sequenced in a study of early T cells in non-severe SARS-CoV-2 infection. Via MiXCR, TCRdb re-called the 5' RACE reads, giving one row per CDR3 protein. The sample shows about 23,000 distinct CDR3 sequences, around 5% of them seen only once. Sample: whole blood. Source of these receptors: an adult who was a healthcare worker with PCR-confirmed SARS-CoV-2 infection or an uninfected control (not recorded which).

This clonotype occurred many times. The chain is built from TRBV7-9 and TRBJ2-3; a possible D gene is TRBD2 (6 bases). Trimming cost V 5 bases and J 4 bases, with 19 bases left between them. Germline values: CDR1 SEHNR, CDR2 FQNEAQ (reference sequence). There are 16 residues in the CDR3. The CDR3 DNA reads TGTGCCAGCAGCATACCGACTAGTCTCGAGGCAGATACGCAGTATTTT. Amino acid sequence: CASSIPTSLEADTQYF.

This clonotype was detected many times. The genes are TRBV24-1 and TRBJ2-1; D is possibly TRBD1 (5 bases). In germline, CDR1 is KGHDR, CDR2 SFDVKD. The CDR3 spans 13 residues. The V gene lost 5 bases and the J gene lost 6 bases, with 10 bases spanning the gap. The CDR3 DNA sequence: TGTGCCACCAGTGGTTGGGGCAGCAATGAGCAGTTCTTC. Translated, it gives CATSGWGSNEQFF.

This clonotype is classed as medium-sized. V is TRBV4-2 and J is TRBJ2-5, with TRBD1 as a possible D gene (6 bases). Germline values: CDR1 LGHNA, CDR2 YNFKEQ. This CDR3 has 13 amino acids. Trimming stripped 4 bases from V and 3 bases from J, with 9 bases between. This chain's CDR3 is CASSLGQKETQYF. The CDR3 DNA reads TGTGCCAGCAGCCTCGGACAGAAAGAGACCCAGTACTTC.

This clonotype was seen repeatedly, ten times or more. This sequence joins TRBV18 and TRBJ2-2, with 9 bases fitting TRBD1. Trimming cost V 0 bases and J 5 bases; bases outside gene matches: 10. CDR3 size: 18 residues. CDR1 is KGHSH, CDR2 LQKENI, per germline. In nucleotides, the CDR3 is TGTGCCAGCTCACCACCATCCCTTGGACAGGGGAAAACCGGGGAGCTGTTTTTT. It yields the protein CASSPPSLGQGKTGELFF.

This clonotype was detected many times. V gene TRBV10-3 combines with J gene TRBJ2-7, with D uncertain. Germline CDR1 is ENHRY and CDR2 is SYGVKD. The CDR3 runs 15 residues. The V and J ends lost 4 bases and 3 bases respectively, with 16 bases between them. CDR3 residues: CAISASDDGYYEQYF. CDR3 sequence (DNA): TGTGCCATCAGTGCCTCAGACGACGGGTACTACGAGCAGTACTTC.

The sample holds many counts of this clonotype. This rearrangement joins TRBV4-3 to TRBJ2-2; tentatively, D is TRBD1 (6 bases). The V gene lost 6 bases and the J gene lost 0 bases, with 11 bases spanning the gap. The germline V gene encodes CDR1 LGHNA and CDR2 YSLEER. The CDR3 spans 15 residues. In nucleotides, the CDR3 is TGCGCCAGCAGGGGGACATTCGCGAACACCGGGGAGCTGTTTTTT. Protein sequence: CASRGTFANTGELFF.

The chain recombines TRBV27 with TRBJ1-5, with D tentatively TRBD1 (6 bases). Between the trimmed V and J ends, which lost 6 bases and 5 bases, there was a span of 14 bases. The CDR3 is 14 amino acids. Germline CDR1 MNHEY, CDR2 SMNVEV (reference sequence). The CDR3 DNA reads TGTGCCAGCAGCTGGCGGGGGGCCTATCAGCCCCAGCATTTT. Protein: CASSWRGAYQPQHF.

This clonotype has only a few counts. The rearrangement joins TRBV20-1 to TRBJ1-4; D may be TRBD1 (6 bases). V lost 3 bases to trimming and J lost 8 bases, with 13 bases between them. The CDR3 sequence is 13 residues long. CDR1 is DFQATT and CDR2 is SNEGSKA in the germline V gene (reference sequence). The CDR3 region is CSARDVQGEKLFF. CDR3 DNA: TGCAGTGCTAGGGATGTTCAGGGGGAAAAACTGTTTTTT.

This clonotype was observed many times. The chain carries TRBV4-1 and TRBJ2-3, with 8 nucleotides matching TRBD2. Germline lookup yields CDR1 MGHRA and CDR2 YSYEKL. This CDR3 region has 18 residues. V gave up 2 bases and J gave up 4 bases; unmatched junction bases: 14. The CDR3 sequence is CASSQFPPGTSLSDTQYF. For the CDR3, the DNA is TGCGCCAGCAGCCAATTCCCCCCTGGGACTAGTCTCTCAGATACGCAGTATTTT.

Many counts were recorded for this clonotype. This chain joins TRBV7-6 and TRBJ2-2, with 7 bases fitting TRBD1. Unmatched junction bases numbered 4, after V lost 4 bases and J lost 5 bases. Per germline, CDR1 SGHVS and CDR2 FNYEAQ. This CDR3 is built from 14 residues. Here the CDR3 reads CASSSTGQTGELFF. The CDR3 DNA follows: TGTGCCAGCAGCTCGACAGGGCAAACCGGGGAGCTGTTTTTT.

This clonotype has a handful of counts. A junction end diverges from the germline sequence, so it may reflect a read error. The J gene is TRBJ2-1, the V gene TRBV5-8; 8 nucleotides match TRBD1. The CDR3 sequence is 15 residues long. CDR1 is SGHTS and CDR2 is YDEGEE in the germline V gene. The CDR3 sequence: CASSVWQGARLRYLF. The CDR3 region has the DNA TGTGCCAGCAGCGTTTGGCAGGGGGCGCGTTTGAGGTACCTATTC. The entire variable domain, with the rest obtained from reference TRBV5-8 and TRBJ2-1, is as follows: EAGVTQSPTHLIKTRGQQATLRCSPISGHTSVYWYQQALGLGLQFLLWYDEGEERNRGNFPPRFSGRQFPNYSSELNVNALELEDSALYLCASSVWQGARLRYLFGPGTRLTVL.

The rearrangement uses TRBV20-1 and TRBJ2-1, with 9 bases aligning to TRBD1. The CDR3 loop spans 14 amino acids. After removal of 3 bases from V and 7 bases from J, the junction contained 7 bases not matched to a gene. The germline V gene has CDR1 DFQATT and CDR2 SNEGSKA (reference sequence). The CDR3 DNA is TGCAGTGCTAGTGGGGACAGGGCCATGAATGAGCAGTTCTTC. The encoded protein is CSASGDRAMNEQFF.

The table lists this clonotype with many counts. The genes are TRBV28 and TRBJ2-7, with a possible D match to TRBD1 (5 bases). This CDR3 is 15 amino acids long. V was trimmed by 2 bases and J by 1 base, leaving 12 bases between them. Germline assignment: CDR1 MDHEN and CDR2 SYDVKM. CDR3 region: CASSLRGAGSYEQYF. The DNA of the CDR3 is TGTGCCAGCAGTTTAAGGGGCGCCGGGTCCTACGAGCAGTACTTC.

This clonotype came up many times. CDR3 residues: CASSLMGEGVNEQFF. CDR3 nucleotide sequence: TGCGCCAGCAGCTTGATGGGAGAGGGGGTGAATGAGCAGTTCTTC. The chain carries TRBV5-1 and TRBJ2-1; tentatively, D is TRBD1 (6 bases). V dropped 1 base and J dropped 7 bases, with 15 bases sitting between them. CDR1 and CDR2 (germline): SGHRS, YFSETQ. CDR3 length: 15 amino acids.

By proportion, this clonotype is medium-sized (0.01 to 0.1%). The gene calls are TRBV20-1 and TRBJ2-7; 9 bases align to TRBD2. CDR3 length equals 14 residues. Germline lookup yields CDR1 DFQATT and CDR2 SNEGSKA (reference sequence). J was trimmed by 3 bases and V by 6 bases; bases with no gene match: 9. CDR3 protein: CSAPGLAGNYEQYF. The CDR3 coding sequence is TGCAGTGCCCCCGGGCTAGCGGGGAACTACGAGCAGTACTTC.

This clonotype was detected ten times or more. The chain joins TRBV4-3 to TRBJ1-5; 8 bases agree with TRBD1. Germline V CDR1 and CDR2: LGHNA, YSLEER. This CDR3 has 16 residues. The trim removed 3 bases at V and 4 bases at J, leaving 8 bases unmatched. The CDR3, as DNA: TGCGCCAGCAGCCAGGACGGGACAGGCGAAAATCAGCCCCAGCATTTT. Translated, it gives CASSQDGTGENQPQHF.

The table lists this clonotype with a few counts. The genes are TRBV20-1 and TRBJ2-7; tentatively, D is TRBD1 or TRBD2 (5 bases each). The germline V gene encodes CDR1 DFQATT and CDR2 SNEGSKA (reference sequence). The length of the CDR3 is 12 residues. V lost 3 bases and J 2 bases, leaving 8 bases between the germline ends. CDR3 nucleotides: TGCAGTGCTAGTGGGGGAACCTACGAGCAGTACTTC. Its translation is CSASGGTYEQYF.

This clonotype was observed many times. The J gene is TRBJ2-5, the V gene TRBV15; perhaps D is TRBD1 or TRBD2 (5 bases each). Germline CDR1 LNHNV, CDR2 YYDKDF (reference sequence). The CDR3 runs 15 residues. V dropped 5 bases and J dropped 3 bases, with 16 bases sitting between them. The DNA for the CDR3 is TGTGCCACCAGCCGGGGACCCGTAGGTGAAGAGACCCAGTACTTC. It encodes CATSRGPVGEETQYF.

This clonotype was observed many times. The V gene is TRBV5-1, the J gene TRBJ2-3, with 9 bases that match TRBD1. J lost 7 bases, V lost 3 bases, and 12 bases had no gene match. Germline assignment: CDR1 SGHRS and CDR2 YFSETQ. This CDR3 has 16 amino acids. CDR3 loop: CASSWRGQGRRNTQYF. For the CDR3, the DNA is TGCGCCAGCAGCTGGAGGGGACAGGGCAGGCGGAATACGCAGTATTTT.

In this sample, this clonotype turned up a few times. The rearrangement uses TRBV7-9 and TRBJ1-1; 7 nucleotides line up with TRBD1. The CDR3 length is 17 residues. The germline gives CDR1 SEHNR, CDR2 FQNEAQ (reference sequence). V lost 5 bases, J lost 0 bases, and 12 bases stayed unmatched. CDR3 residues: CASSPMDRQRMNTEAFF. The CDR3 DNA follows: TGTGCCAGCAGCCCGATGGACAGGCAAAGGATGAACACTGAAGCTTTCTTT.

At least ten counts were recorded for this clonotype. The rearrangement uses TRBV5-6 and TRBJ2-7; D gene unclear. The CDR3 length is 14 residues. Trimming pared 4 bases from V and 1 base from J, leaving 12 bases between. Per germline, CDR1 SGHDT and CDR2 YYEEEE. CDR3 amino acids: CASSLFRSSYEQYF. The CDR3, as DNA: TGTGCCAGCAGCCTCTTCCGCAGTTCCTACGAGCAGTACTTC.

This chain connects TRBV12-3 or TRBV12-4 to TRBJ1-5; 10 bases align to TRBD1. This CDR3 is built from 13 residues. The junction had 3 bases not matched to a gene; V was cut back by 6 bases and J by 7 bases. In DNA form, the CDR3 reads TGTGCCAGCAGGACAGGGGGCGGGCAGCCCCAGCATTTT. Its protein product is CASRTGGGQPQHF.

This clonotype showed up many times. The junction differs from germline at one of its ends, possibly a read error. The J gene is TRBJ2-2, the V gene TRBV11-3; D may match TRBD1 or TRBD2 (5 bases each). Germline V gene lookup returns CDR1 SGHNT and CDR2 YENEEA. The CDR3 is 14 amino acids. CDR3 DNA: TGTGCCAGCAGCCTAGAGGGGCCGGCCGGGGAGCTGTTTTTT. Amino acids: CASSLEGPAGELFF.

There are many counts of this clonotype. V usage is TRBV15 and J usage is TRBJ1-1, with D perhaps TRBD1 (5 bases). Germline V gene data show CDR1 as LNHNV and CDR2 as YYDKDF (reference sequence). The CDR3 is 14 residues long. V lost 2 bases, J lost 7 bases, and 14 bases lay in between. The CDR3 region is CATSRLRDGYEAFF. For the CDR3, the DNA is TGTGCCACCAGCAGACTCCGGGACGGATATGAAGCTTTCTTT.

Many counts were recorded for this clonotype. The J gene is TRBJ1-1, the V gene TRBV29-1; the match to TRBD1 covers 9 bases. The V segment lost 1 base and the J segment 0 bases; nucleotides outside the gene matches: 21. CDR3 length: 21 amino acids. Germline-derived CDR1 and CDR2 are SQVTM and ANQGSEA. The chain's CDR3 is CSVEGRDRVLSNPRMNTEAFF. Written as DNA, the CDR3 is TGCAGCGTTGAAGGCCGGGACAGGGTCCTGTCCAACCCCCGCATGAACACTGAAGCTTTCTTT. The full variable domain, its missing parts supplied by reference TRBV29-1 and TRBJ1-1, is SAVISQKPSRDICQRGTSLTIQCQVDSQVTMMFWYRQQPGQSLTLIATANQGSEATYESGFVIDKFPISRPNLTFSTLTVSNMSPEDSSIYLCSVEGRDRVLSNPRMNTEAFFGQGTRLTVV.

This clonotype was detected ten times or more. The chain is built from TRBV11-1 and TRBJ2-3; 14 bases match TRBD2. The germline V gene encodes CDR1 SGHAT and CDR2 FQDESV (reference sequence). The V and J ends lost 5 bases and 0 bases, in that order; junction bases with no gene match: 7. The CDR3 contains 18 residues. Here the CDR3 DNA reads TGTGCCAGCAGCCGCCGGACTAGCGGGGGGCCCAGCACAGATACGCAGTATTTT. It codes for CASSRRTSGGPSTDTQYF.

This clonotype was counted at least ten times. The chain recombines TRBV7-2 with TRBJ2-3; unclear D gene. Trimming removed 3 bases at V and 6 bases at J, with 19 bases between. CDR3 length equals 16 residues. Germline V gene sequence: CDR1 SGHTA, CDR2 FQGNSA. The CDR3, as DNA: TGTGCCAGCAGCTTTAGTATTAGCCGAAGTGGGGATACGCAGTATTTT. Amino acid sequence: CASSFSISRSGDTQYF.

In its sample, this clonotype was seen many times. The chain links TRBV21-1 to TRBJ1-1. TRBV21-1 is a listed pseudogene. This CDR3 spans 14 amino acids. This CDR3 reads CASSKYWRETEAFF. The CDR3 DNA reads as TGTGCCAGCAGCAAATATTGGAGGGAAACTGAAGCTTTCTTT.

This clonotype was seen ten or more times. This sequence joins TRBV28 and TRBJ1-1, with 8 nucleotides matching TRBD1. CDR1 is MDHEN, CDR2 SYDVKM, per germline. Trimming took 2 bases from V and 12 from J; bases not matched to a gene: 11. The CDR3 has 14 residues. CDR3 coding DNA: TGTGCCAGCAGTTTAGAAGTGGGGGGACAGGCATCTTTCTTT. This codes for CASSLEVGGQASFF.

This clonotype occurred a few times. The genes are TRBV20-1 and TRBJ1-1; TRBD1 agrees at 7 bases. V shed 5 bases, J shed 2 bases, and the junction held 2 bases outside the gene matches. CDR1 DFQATT and CDR2 SNEGSKA come from the germline V gene (reference sequence). This CDR3 has 12 residues. The CDR3 nucleotides are TGCAGTGCTGACAGGGAAAACACTGAAGCTTTCTTT. It encodes CSADRENTEAFF.